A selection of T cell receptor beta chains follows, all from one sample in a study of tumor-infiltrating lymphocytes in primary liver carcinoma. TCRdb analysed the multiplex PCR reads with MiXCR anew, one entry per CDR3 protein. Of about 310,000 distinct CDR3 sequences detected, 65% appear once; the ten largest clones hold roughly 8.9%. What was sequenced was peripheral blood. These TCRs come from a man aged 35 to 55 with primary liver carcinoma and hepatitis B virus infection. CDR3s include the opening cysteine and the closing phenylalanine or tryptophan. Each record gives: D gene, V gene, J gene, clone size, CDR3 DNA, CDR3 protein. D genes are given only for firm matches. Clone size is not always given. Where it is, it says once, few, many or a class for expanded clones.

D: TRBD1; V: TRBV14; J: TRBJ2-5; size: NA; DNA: TGTGCCAGCAGCCCGGGACAGGCCCAGACCCAGTACTTC; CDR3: CASSPGQAQTQYF
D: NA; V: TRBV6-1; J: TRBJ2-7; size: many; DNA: TGTGCCAGCACACATCCCAGCGGGCCTAGGCACGAGCAGTACTTC; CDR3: CASTHPSGPRHEQYF
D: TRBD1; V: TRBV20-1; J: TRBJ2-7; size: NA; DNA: TGCAGTGCCGACAGGGGAGGCGAGCAGTACTTC; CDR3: CSADRGGEQYF
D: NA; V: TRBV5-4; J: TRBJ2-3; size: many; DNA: TGTGCCCCCACAGATACGCAGTATTTT; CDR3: CAPTDTQYF
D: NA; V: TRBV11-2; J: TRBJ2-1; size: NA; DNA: TGCGCCAGCAGTAGTGGACGGGGAGGATACAATGAGCAGTTCTTC; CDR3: CASSSGRGGYNEQFF
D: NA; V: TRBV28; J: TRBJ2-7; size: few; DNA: TGTGCCAGCAGTTTCTCGACAGGCTCCTACGAGCAGTACTTC; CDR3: CASSFSTGSYEQYF
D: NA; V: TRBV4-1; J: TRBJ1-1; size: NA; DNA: TGCGCCAACAGCCGCACCGGGTCAGCGAACACTGAAGCTTTCTTT; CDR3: CANSRTGSANTEAFF
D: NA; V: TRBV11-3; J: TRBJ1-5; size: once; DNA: TGTGCCAGCGCCCAATCGGATTATAGCAATCAGCCCCAGCATTTT; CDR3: CASAQSDYSNQPQHF
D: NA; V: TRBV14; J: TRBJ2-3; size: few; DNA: TGTGCCAGCAGCCTAGATCGCGCCCCGACAGATACGCAGTATTTT; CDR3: CASSLDRAPTDTQYF
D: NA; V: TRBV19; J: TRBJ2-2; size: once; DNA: TGTGCCAGTAGTATTTCTCCGGGGGTGAACACCGGGGAGCTGTTTTTT; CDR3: CASSISPGVNTGELFF
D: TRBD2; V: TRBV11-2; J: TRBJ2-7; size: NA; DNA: TGTGCCACCAGCTGGTGGGGGGGAGATGGATCCTACGAGCAGTACTTC; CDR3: CATSWWGGDGSYEQYF
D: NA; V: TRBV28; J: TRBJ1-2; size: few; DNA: TGTGCCAGCAGTTTACCAGGGCTGGGTGGCTACACCTTC; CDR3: CASSLPGLGGYTF
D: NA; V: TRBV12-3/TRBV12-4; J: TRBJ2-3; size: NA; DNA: TGTGCCAGCAGTTTGGGGGGTAGGGCAGATACGCGGTATTTT; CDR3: CASSLGGRADTRYF
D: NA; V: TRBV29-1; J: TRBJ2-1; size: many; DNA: TGCAGCGTTGAAAAGGGATACAATGAGCAGTTCTTC; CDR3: CSVEKGYNEQFF
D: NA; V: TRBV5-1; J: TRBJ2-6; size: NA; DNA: TGTGCCAGCAGCTGCGGACATGGTTCTGGGGCCAACGTCCTGACTTTC; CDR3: CASSCGHGSGANVLTF
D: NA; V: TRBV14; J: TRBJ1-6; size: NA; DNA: TGTACCAGCAGCCACTCAGGGGAAAATTCACCCCTCCACTTT; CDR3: CTSSHSGENSPLHF
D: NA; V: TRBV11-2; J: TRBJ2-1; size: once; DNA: TGTGCCAGCAGACAGGGTAGAGGCATGTACAATGGGCAGTTCTTT; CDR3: CASRQGRGMYNGQFF
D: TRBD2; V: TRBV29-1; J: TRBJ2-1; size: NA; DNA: TGCAACGTTGGCCCTAATAGCGGGGTCTTCTACAATGAGCAGTTCTTC; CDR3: CNVGPNSGVFYNEQFF
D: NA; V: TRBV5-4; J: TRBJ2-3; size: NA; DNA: TGTACCAGCAGCTTGGCGCCACCTAGCACAGATACGCAATATTTT; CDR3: CTSSLAPPSTDTQYF
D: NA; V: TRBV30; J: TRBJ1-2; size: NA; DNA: TGTGCCGGAAAAAGACATGGGCTTAACTATGGCTACACCTTC; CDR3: CAGKRHGLNYGYTF
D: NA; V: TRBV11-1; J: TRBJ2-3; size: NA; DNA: TGTGCCAGCAGTCCCACGACCGCCCATATGCAGTATTTT; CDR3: CASSPTTAHMQYF
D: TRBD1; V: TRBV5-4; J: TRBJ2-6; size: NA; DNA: TGTGCCAGCAGCCCCCAGGGGGCGGGTGGGGCCAACGTCCTGACTTTC; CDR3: CASSPQGAGGANVLTF
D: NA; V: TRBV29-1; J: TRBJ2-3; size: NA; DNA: TGCAGCGCCCGAGGAGGGAGGCAACCAGATACGCAGTATTTT; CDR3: CSARGGRQPDTQYF
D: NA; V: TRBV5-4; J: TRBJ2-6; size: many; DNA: TGTGCCAGCAGCTTTCGTCAGGTTTCTGGGGCCAACGTCCTGACTTTC; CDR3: CASSFRQVSGANVLTF
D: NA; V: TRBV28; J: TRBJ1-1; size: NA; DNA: TGTGCCAGCAGTTACGCCGGGGGCACTGAAGCCTTCTTT; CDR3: CASSYAGGTEAFF
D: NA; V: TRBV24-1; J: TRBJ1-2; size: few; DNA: TGTGCCACCAGTGATTTGTTAGGGAGCGGCTACACCTTC; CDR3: CATSDLLGSGYTF
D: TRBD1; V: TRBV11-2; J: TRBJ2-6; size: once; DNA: TGTGCAAACAGCTTAGGGACAGGGATACACGTCCTGACTTTC; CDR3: CANSLGTGIHVLTF
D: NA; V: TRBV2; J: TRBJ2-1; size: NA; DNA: TGTGCCACAACACTGGAGGGCCAGTACAATGAGCAGTTCTTC; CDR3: CATTLEGQYNEQFF
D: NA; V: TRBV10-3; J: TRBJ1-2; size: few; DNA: TGTGCCATCAGTAATTCCAGGCCGGATGGCTACACCTTC; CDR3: CAISNSRPDGYTF
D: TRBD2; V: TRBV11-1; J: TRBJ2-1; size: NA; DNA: TGTGCCGGCAGCTTATTCAGTTTGGCGACCAGCGGGGGGAATGAGCAGTTCTTC; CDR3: CAGSLFSLATSGGNEQFF
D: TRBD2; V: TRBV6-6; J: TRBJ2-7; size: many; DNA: TGTGCCAGCAGTTACCCGGGGGGAGCTAGCGGGAGTCTGTACGAGCAGTACTTC; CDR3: CASSYPGGASGSLYEQYF
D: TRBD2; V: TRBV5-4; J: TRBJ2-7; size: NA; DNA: TGTACCAGCAGCCCTCCCGGACTAGAAGTCGAGCAGTACTTC; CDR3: CTSSPPGLEVEQYF
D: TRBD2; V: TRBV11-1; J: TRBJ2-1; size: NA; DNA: TGTGACAGCAGCGCCACGGGGGGGCCTTACAATGAGCAGTTCTTC; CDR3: CDSSATGGPYNEQFF
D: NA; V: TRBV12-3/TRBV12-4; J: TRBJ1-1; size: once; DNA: TGTGCCATCAGACCCACAGTGAACACTGAATCTTTCTTT; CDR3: CAIRPTVNTESFF
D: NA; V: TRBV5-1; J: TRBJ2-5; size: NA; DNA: TGCGCCAGCAGCTTCCAGGGGCAGGGAGAGACCCAGTACTTC; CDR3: CASSFQGQGETQYF
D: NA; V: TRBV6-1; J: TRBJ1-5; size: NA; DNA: TGTGCCAGCAGTGAAGCAGTTTTACCGAATCAGCCCCAGCATTTT; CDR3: CASSEAVLPNQPQHF
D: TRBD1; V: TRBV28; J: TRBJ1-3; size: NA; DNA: TGTGCCAGCTTTGACAGGGTGGGAAACACCGTATATTTT; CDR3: CASFDRVGNTVYF
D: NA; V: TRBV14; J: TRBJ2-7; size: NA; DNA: TGTGCCAGCAGCCAACGCCGTCTAGCGCTCACGGGGGACGAGCAGTACTTC; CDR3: CASSQRRLALTGDEQYF
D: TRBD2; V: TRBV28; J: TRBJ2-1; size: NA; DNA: TGTGCCAGTAGTTCAATCGCTAGCGGGAGAGTAGGGTCTGGCAATGAGCAGTTCTTC; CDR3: CASSSIASGRVGSGNEQFF
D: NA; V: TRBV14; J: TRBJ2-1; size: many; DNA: TGTGCCAGCAGCTCTACCGGGGGAGGTCGGCAGTTCTTC; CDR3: CASSSTGGGRQFF